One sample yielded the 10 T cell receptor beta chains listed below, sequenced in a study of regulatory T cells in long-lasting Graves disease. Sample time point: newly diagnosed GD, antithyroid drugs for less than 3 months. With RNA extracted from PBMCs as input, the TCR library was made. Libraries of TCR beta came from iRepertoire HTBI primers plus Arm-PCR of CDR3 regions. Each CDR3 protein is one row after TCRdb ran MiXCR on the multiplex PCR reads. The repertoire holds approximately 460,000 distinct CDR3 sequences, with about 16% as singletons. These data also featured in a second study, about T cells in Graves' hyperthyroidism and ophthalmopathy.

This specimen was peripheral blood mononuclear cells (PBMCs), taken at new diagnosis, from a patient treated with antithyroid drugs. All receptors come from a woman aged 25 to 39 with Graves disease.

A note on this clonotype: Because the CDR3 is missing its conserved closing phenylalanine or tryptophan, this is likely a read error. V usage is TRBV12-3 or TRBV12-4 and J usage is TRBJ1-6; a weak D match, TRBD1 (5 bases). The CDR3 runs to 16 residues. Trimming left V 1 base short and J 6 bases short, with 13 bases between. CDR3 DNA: TGTGCCAGCAGTTTAGACGACAGCGTTACTAATTCACCCCTCCACCTT. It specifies CASSLDDSVTNSPLHL.

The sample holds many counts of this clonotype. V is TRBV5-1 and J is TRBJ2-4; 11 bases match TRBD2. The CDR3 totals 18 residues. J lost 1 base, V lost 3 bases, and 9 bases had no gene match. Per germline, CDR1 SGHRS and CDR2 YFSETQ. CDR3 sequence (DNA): TGCGCCAGCAGCTGGTTAGCGGGAGGGCCTCAGGCCAAAAACATTCAGTACTTC. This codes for CASSWLAGGPQAKNIQYF.

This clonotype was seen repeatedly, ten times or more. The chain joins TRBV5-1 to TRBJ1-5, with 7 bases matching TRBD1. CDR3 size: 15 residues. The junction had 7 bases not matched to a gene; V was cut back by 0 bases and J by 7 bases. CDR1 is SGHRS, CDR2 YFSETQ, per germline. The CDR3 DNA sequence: TGCGCCAGCAGCTTGGAAGGAGGGGGCGGGCAGCCCCAGCATTTT. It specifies CASSLEGGGGQPQHF.

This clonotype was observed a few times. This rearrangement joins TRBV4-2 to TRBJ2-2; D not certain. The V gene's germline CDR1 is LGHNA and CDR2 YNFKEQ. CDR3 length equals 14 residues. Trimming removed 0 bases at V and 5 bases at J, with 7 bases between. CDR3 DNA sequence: TGTGCCAGCAGCCAAGAGGGCTTAACCGGGGAGCTGTTTTTT. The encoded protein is CASSQEGLTGELFF.

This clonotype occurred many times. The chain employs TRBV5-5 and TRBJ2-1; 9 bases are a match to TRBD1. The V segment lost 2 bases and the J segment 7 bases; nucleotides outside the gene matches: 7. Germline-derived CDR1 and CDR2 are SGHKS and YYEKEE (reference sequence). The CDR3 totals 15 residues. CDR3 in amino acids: CASSFGQGPVNEQFF. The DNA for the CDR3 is TGTGCCAGCAGCTTCGGACAGGGGCCGGTGAATGAGCAGTTCTTC.

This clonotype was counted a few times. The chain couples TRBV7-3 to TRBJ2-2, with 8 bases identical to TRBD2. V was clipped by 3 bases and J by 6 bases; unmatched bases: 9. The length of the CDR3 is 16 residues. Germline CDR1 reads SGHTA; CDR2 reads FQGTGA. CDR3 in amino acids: CASSFLGGRSPGELFF. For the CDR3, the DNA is TGTGCCAGCAGCTTCCTTGGCGGGAGGAGCCCCGGGGAGCTGTTTTTT.

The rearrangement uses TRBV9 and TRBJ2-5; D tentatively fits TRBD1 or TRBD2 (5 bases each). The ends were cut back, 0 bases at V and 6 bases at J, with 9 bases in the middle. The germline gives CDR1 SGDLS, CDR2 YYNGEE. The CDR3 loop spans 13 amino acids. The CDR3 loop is CASSVGDEKTQYF. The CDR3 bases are TGTGCCAGCAGCGTAGGGGACGAGAAGACCCAGTACTTC.

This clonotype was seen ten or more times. CDR3 sequence: CASSPRRRLQYNEQFF. The CDR3 coding sequence is TGTGCCAGCAGTCCTCGTCGCCGGCTTCAATACAATGAGCAGTTCTTC. This rearrangement joins TRBV27 to TRBJ2-1; D not certain. This CDR3 contains 16 residues. V lost 5 bases and J lost 4, with 18 bases in between. CDR1 is MNHEY, CDR2 SMNVEV, per germline (reference sequence).

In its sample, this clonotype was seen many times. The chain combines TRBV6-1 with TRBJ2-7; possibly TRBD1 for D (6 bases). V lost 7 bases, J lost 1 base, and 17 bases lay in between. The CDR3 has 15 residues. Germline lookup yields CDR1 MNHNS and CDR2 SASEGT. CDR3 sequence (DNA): TGTGCCAGCACTCTAATTGGGGACACATCCTACGAGCAGTACTTC. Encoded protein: CASTLIGDTSYEQYF.

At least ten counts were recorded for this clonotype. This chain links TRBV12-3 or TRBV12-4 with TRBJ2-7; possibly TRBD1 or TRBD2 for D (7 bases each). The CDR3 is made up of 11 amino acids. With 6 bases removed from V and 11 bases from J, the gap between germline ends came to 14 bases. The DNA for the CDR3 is TGTGCCAGCAGCAGCCAGGGGGGGGAGTACTTC. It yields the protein CASSSQGGEYF.